The rows below give T cell receptor beta chains drawn from one sample of a study of blood T cell repertoires in COVID-19. Sequenced by immunoSEQ multiplex PCR; TCRdb stores in-frame clones only, minus some. The data contain 240,000 or so clones, around four fifths of them seen just once; the ten biggest clones take up approximately 1.8%. Input material: peripheral blood. The receptors shown here come from a man younger than 40 who had recovered from COVID-19. CDR3s include the opening cysteine and the closing phenylalanine or tryptophan. D genes are given only for firm matches. Not all rows give a size; the values are once, few, many and, for expanded clones, a class.

J: TRBJ1-6
size: -
V: TRBV11-2
D: TRBD1
CDR3: CASSRDRVSAYNSPLHF
DNA: TGTGCCAGCAGCCGGGACAGGGTCAGCGCCTATAATTCACCCCTCCACTTT

J: TRBJ2-5
size: -
V: TRBV7-6
D: TRBD1
CDR3: CASSPRDRPQTQYF
DNA: TGTGCCAGCAGCCCTCGGGACAGGCCCCAGACCCAGTACTTC

J: TRBJ1-2
size: -
V: TRBV28
D: -
CDR3: CASRVGGDNSYGYTF
DNA: TGTGCCAGCAGGGTAGGGGGAGACAACAGCTATGGCTACACCTTC

J: TRBJ2-7
size: -
V: TRBV9
D: -
CDR3: CASSLWTVYEQYF
DNA: TGTGCCAGCAGCTTATGGACTGTTTACGAGCAGTACTTC

J: TRBJ2-1
size: -
V: TRBV11-2
D: TRBD2
CDR3: CASSPGLAYNEQFF
DNA: TGTGCCAGCAGCCCAGGACTAGCCTACAATGAGCAGTTCTTC

J: TRBJ1-4
size: -
V: TRBV7-2
D: -
CDR3: CASSKPTVLSTNEKLFF
DNA: TGTGCCAGCAGCAAGCCGACAGTCCTCTCAACTAATGAAAAACTGTTTTTT

J: TRBJ2-2
size: -
V: TRBV9
D: TRBD2
CDR3: CASRPGLATGELFF
DNA: TGTGCCAGCCGGCCGGGACTAGCGACCGGGGAGCTGTTTTTT

J: TRBJ2-5
size: -
V: TRBV9
D: TRBD1
CDR3: CASSTRTGPETQYF
DNA: TGTGCCAGCAGCACCAGGACAGGTCCAGAGACCCAGTACTTC

J: TRBJ1-2
size: once
V: TRBV7-8
D: TRBD1
CDR3: CASSLGSGGSRRGYTF
DNA: TGTGCCAGCAGCTTAGGGTCAGGGGGTTCACGGCGTGGCTACACCTTC

J: TRBJ2-5
size: -
V: TRBV28
D: TRBD1
CDR3: CASSAPGQGEETQYF
DNA: TGTGCCAGCAGCGCCCCGGGACAGGGAGAAGAGACCCAGTACTTC

J: TRBJ2-2
size: -
V: TRBV11-2
D: -
CDR3: CASSSVAQNTGELFF
DNA: TGTGCCAGCAGCTCAGTAGCACAGAACACCGGGGAGCTGTTTTTT

J: TRBJ1-1
size: -
V: TRBV7-9
D: -
CDR3: CASSLRGKAFF
DNA: TGTGCCAGCAGCTTAAGAGGGAAAGCTTTCTTT

J: TRBJ2-5
size: few
V: TRBV7-9
D: -
CDR3: CASSLATGQETQYF
DNA: TGTGCCAGCAGCTTAGCGACAGGCCAAGAGACCCAGTACTTC

J: TRBJ1-2
size: -
V: TRBV6-5
D: -
CDR3: CASRGPQGGYTF
DNA: TGTGCCAGCAGAGGCCCTCAGGGAGGCTACACCTTC

J: TRBJ2-3
size: -
V: TRBV5-6
D: -
CDR3: CASSLGGGGTDTQYF
DNA: TGTGCCAGCAGCTTGGGGGGAGGTGGTACAGATACGCAGTATTTT

J: TRBJ2-3
size: -
V: TRBV28
D: TRBD2
CDR3: CASSFQLSGGDTQYF
DNA: TGTGCCAGCAGCTTCCAGCTTAGCGGGGGAGATACGCAGTATTTT

J: TRBJ1-1
size: -
V: TRBV29-1
D: -
CDR3: CSVAPRGWDTEAFF
DNA: TGCAGCGTTGCGCCCAGGGGTTGGGACACTGAAGCTTTCTTT

J: TRBJ1-2
size: -
V: TRBV10-2
D: -
CDR3: CASYSGESYGYTF
DNA: TGCGCCAGCTACTCAGGCGAGAGCTATGGCTACACCTTC

J: TRBJ2-7
size: -
V: TRBV6-5
D: -
CDR3: CASTAGTSTYEQYF
DNA: TGTGCCAGCACGGCCGGGACAAGTACCTACGAGCAGTACTTC

J: TRBJ2-7
size: -
V: TRBV5-1
D: TRBD1
CDR3: CASSLTGVAYEQYF
DNA: TGCGCCAGCAGCCTGACAGGGGTAGCCTACGAGCAGTACTTC

J: TRBJ2-3
size: -
V: TRBV29-1
D: -
CDR3: CSVNQGSGTDTQYF
DNA: TGCAGCGTGAATCAGGGGAGCGGCACAGATACGCAGTATTTT

J: TRBJ2-7
size: -
V: TRBV29-1
D: -
CDR3: CSVQQGYEQYF
DNA: TGCAGCGTTCAACAGGGTTACGAGCAGTACTTC

J: TRBJ2-1
size: once
V: TRBV2
D: -
CDR3: CASSEGGRGDNEQFF
DNA: TGTGCCAGCAGTGAAGGGGGGCGAGGGGACAATGAGCAGTTCTTC

J: TRBJ2-3
size: -
V: TRBV5-1
D: TRBD1
CDR3: CASSLQGDGTDTQYF
DNA: TGCGCCAGCTCGCTGCAGGGGGACGGCACAGATACGCAGTATTTT

J: TRBJ1-2
size: few
V: TRBV6-5
D: TRBD1
CDR3: CASSPTTGANYGYTF
DNA: TGTGCCAGCAGCCCCACAACAGGGGCTAACTATGGCTACACCTTC

J: TRBJ2-1
size: -
V: TRBV4-1
D: -
CDR3: CASSQAADAYNEQFF
DNA: TGCGCCAGCAGCCAAGCCGCGGATGCCTACAATGAGCAGTTCTTC

J: TRBJ2-5
size: -
V: TRBV19
D: TRBD1
CDR3: CASSTTGGRETQYF
DNA: TGTGCCAGTAGTACCACAGGGGGCCGTGAGACCCAGTACTTC

J: TRBJ2-2
size: -
V: TRBV5-1
D: -
CDR3: CASSSNTNTGELFF
DNA: TGCGCCAGCAGCTCGAACACAAACACCGGGGAGCTGTTTTTT

J: TRBJ1-1
size: -
V: TRBV6-2/TRBV6-3
D: -
CDR3: CASSYRQRPAFF
DNA: TGTGCCAGCAGTTACAGGCAGCGACCAGCTTTCTTT

J: TRBJ1-1
size: few
V: TRBV20-1
D: -
CDR3: CSASPRSDAEAFF
DNA: TGCAGTGCTAGTCCCCGGAGCGACGCTGAAGCTTTCTTT

J: TRBJ2-5
size: -
V: TRBV10-1
D: TRBD1
CDR3: CASSEGTVQETQYF
DNA: TGCGCCAGCAGCGAAGGGACAGTACAAGAGACCCAGTACTTC

J: TRBJ2-1
size: -
V: TRBV24-1
D: -
CDR3: CATSELQGSGNEQFF
DNA: TGTGCCACCAGTGAACTGCAGGGGTCAGGCAATGAGCAGTTCTTC

J: TRBJ2-3
size: -
V: TRBV2
D: TRBD2
CDR3: CASSDLGGTSGSPDTQYF
DNA: TGTGCCAGCAGTGACCTTGGCGGGACTAGCGGGAGCCCAGATACGCAGTATTTT

J: TRBJ1-5
size: -
V: TRBV7-6
D: TRBD1
CDR3: CASSLAPGQGNQPQHF
DNA: TGTGCCAGCAGCTTAGCCCCCGGACAGGGCAATCAGCCCCAGCATTTT

J: TRBJ1-5
size: once
V: TRBV6-5
D: -
CDR3: CASSPEGGPQHF
DNA: TGTGCCAGCAGCCCAGAGGGTGGGCCCCAGCATTTT

J: TRBJ1-1
size: -
V: TRBV18
D: -
CDR3: CASSPRTDVEAFF
DNA: TGTGCCAGCTCACCCAGGACAGACGTTGAAGCTTTCTTT

J: TRBJ2-1
size: once
V: TRBV2
D: -
CDR3: CASSVLIAQWEQFF
DNA: TGTGCCAGCAGTGTATTAATAGCGCAGTGGGAGCAGTTCTTC

J: TRBJ1-6
size: -
V: TRBV15
D: -
CDR3: CATSRGDTLSPLHF
DNA: TGTGCCACCAGCAGAGGCGACACCCTTTCACCCCTCCACTTT

J: TRBJ2-6
size: -
V: TRBV25-1
D: -
CDR3: CASSEIGGYGANVLTF
DNA: TGTGCCAGCAGTGAAATCGGAGGTTATGGGGCCAACGTCCTGACTTTC

J: TRBJ1-6
size: -
V: TRBV15
D: -
CDR3: CATSRETRTASPLHF
DNA: TGTGCCACCAGCAGAGAAACGCGAACAGCCTCACCCCTCCACTTT

J: TRBJ1-1
size: -
V: TRBV4-2
D: TRBD1
CDR3: CASSQELGKLGQAIPLLF
DNA: TGTGCCAGCAGCCAAGAATTAGGGAAGCTAGGACAGGCCATACCGCTTCTCTTT

J: TRBJ2-5
size: -
V: TRBV20-1
D: TRBD2
CDR3: CSASSPSGSQETQYF
DNA: TGCAGTGCTAGTTCGCCTAGCGGGAGCCAAGAGACCCAGTACTTC

J: TRBJ2-1
size: -
V: TRBV7-9
D: TRBD1
CDR3: CASSYTSRDRYYNEQFF
DNA: TGTGCCAGCAGCTACACTTCCCGGGACAGGTACTACAATGAGCAGTTCTTC

J: TRBJ2-7
size: -
V: TRBV6-2/TRBV6-3
D: TRBD2
CDR3: CASSLDERGRYEQYF
DNA: TGTGCCAGCAGCCTCGACGAGCGGGGGAGATACGAGCAGTACTTC

J: TRBJ2-1
size: once
V: TRBV7-2
D: TRBD2
CDR3: CASSLSLAGGPGEQFF
DNA: TGTGCCAGCAGCTTAAGCCTAGCGGGGGGGCCCGGTGAGCAGTTCTTC

J: TRBJ2-3
size: -
V: TRBV6-4
D: TRBD2
CDR3: CASSSSGGSPTDTQYF
DNA: TGTGCCAGCAGCTCCAGCGGGGGGAGTCCCACAGATACGCAGTATTTT

J: TRBJ1-6
size: -
V: TRBV5-1
D: -
CDR3: CASSLGQANSPLHF
DNA: TGCGCCAGCAGCCTCGGACAAGCTAATTCACCCCTCCACTTT

J: TRBJ2-5
size: -
V: TRBV19
D: -
CDR3: CASSSRVQETQYF
DNA: TGTGCCAGTAGTAGCAGGGTTCAAGAGACCCAGTACTTC

J: TRBJ2-2
size: -
V: TRBV19
D: TRBD2
CDR3: CASSIGLAGGELFF
DNA: TGTGCCAGTAGTATCGGACTAGCGGGGGGGGAGCTGTTTTTT

J: TRBJ2-1
size: -
V: TRBV7-9
D: TRBD2
CDR3: CASSFSGGIYNEQFF
DNA: TGTGCCAGCAGCTTTTCCGGGGGGATTTACAATGAGCAGTTCTTC

J: TRBJ2-1
size: -
V: TRBV6-5
D: TRBD1
CDR3: CASSWGQGLDEQFF
DNA: TGTGCCAGCAGTTGGGGACAGGGGCTGGATGAGCAGTTCTTC

J: TRBJ2-7
size: -
V: TRBV19
D: -
CDR3: CASSIQGQAPYEQYF
DNA: TGTGCCAGTAGTATACAGGGCCAGGCTCCCTACGAGCAGTACTTC

J: TRBJ2-1
size: -
V: TRBV10-3
D: TRBD1
CDR3: CAIREGTGEFNEQFF
DNA: TGTGCCATCAGGGAGGGGACAGGGGAATTCAATGAGCAGTTCTTC

J: TRBJ2-2
size: -
V: TRBV19
D: -
CDR3: CASRPLTANGELFF
DNA: TGTGCCAGTAGACCCCTGACAGCAAACGGGGAGCTGTTTTTT

J: TRBJ2-7
size: few
V: TRBV7-9
D: -
CDR3: CASSPSGSEQYF
DNA: TGTGCCAGCAGCCCTTCGGGGAGTGAGCAGTACTTC